A selection of T cell receptor beta chains follows, all from one sample in a study of blood T cell repertoires in COVID-19. Generated by immunoSEQ multiplex PCR, the TCRdb table keeps only in-frame clones and is missing some. The data show 84,000 or so clones, around four fifths seen once. The sequenced sample was peripheral blood. These receptors all come from a man older than 75 with active or convalescent COVID-19. Both conserved end residues are trimmed from each CDR3. D genes are given only for firm matches. Rows may omit the clone size; those that give it use once, few, many or a size class.

v_gene: TRBV6-6
abundance: -
j_gene: TRBJ1-6
d_gene: -
CDR3aa: ASSTELYNSPLH

v_gene: TRBV6-5
abundance: -
j_gene: TRBJ1-3
d_gene: -
CDR3aa: ASRPPRGGNTIY

v_gene: TRBV7-9
abundance: -
j_gene: TRBJ2-3
d_gene: -
CDR3aa: ASSQTRTDTQY

v_gene: TRBV6-6
abundance: -
j_gene: TRBJ1-5
d_gene: -
CDR3aa: ASSYLRGLGQPQH

v_gene: TRBV5-1
abundance: -
j_gene: TRBJ1-1
d_gene: TRBD1
CDR3aa: ASSSVQGGTEAF

v_gene: TRBV30
abundance: few
j_gene: TRBJ1-5
d_gene: -
CDR3aa: AWSTDSNQPQH

v_gene: TRBV24-1
abundance: -
j_gene: TRBJ2-1
d_gene: TRBD2
CDR3aa: ATSGTGTSGREFINEQF

v_gene: TRBV10-3
abundance: -
j_gene: TRBJ1-3
d_gene: -
CDR3aa: ATAAGISGNTIY

v_gene: TRBV6-6
abundance: -
j_gene: TRBJ1-5
d_gene: -
CDR3aa: ASRATDSLSNQPQH

v_gene: TRBV7-9
abundance: -
j_gene: TRBJ2-3
d_gene: -
CDR3aa: ASSLGAGPTDTQY

v_gene: TRBV30
abundance: -
j_gene: TRBJ1-1
d_gene: -
CDR3aa: AWSVSQNTEAF

v_gene: TRBV7-2
abundance: -
j_gene: TRBJ1-5
d_gene: -
CDR3aa: ASSLASGNQPQH

v_gene: TRBV5-1
abundance: -
j_gene: TRBJ2-4
d_gene: -
CDR3aa: ASSPHREGGNIQY

v_gene: TRBV24-1
abundance: -
j_gene: TRBJ2-5
d_gene: -
CDR3aa: ATSFPGETQY

v_gene: TRBV24-1
abundance: -
j_gene: TRBJ2-1
d_gene: TRBD2
CDR3aa: ATSPGLAGVGYNEQF

v_gene: TRBV28
abundance: -
j_gene: TRBJ1-2
d_gene: -
CDR3aa: ASSLGEEGVNYGYT

v_gene: TRBV19
abundance: -
j_gene: TRBJ2-3
d_gene: -
CDR3aa: ASSRASTDTQY

v_gene: TRBV28
abundance: -
j_gene: TRBJ1-5
d_gene: TRBD1
CDR3aa: ASGPRTGGRQPQH

v_gene: TRBV6-5
abundance: once
j_gene: TRBJ1-2
d_gene: TRBD1
CDR3aa: ASSQGGRENGYT

v_gene: TRBV11-2
abundance: -
j_gene: TRBJ1-3
d_gene: -
CDR3aa: ASSLGAASSGNTIY

v_gene: TRBV5-1
abundance: -
j_gene: TRBJ1-1
d_gene: TRBD1
CDR3aa: ASSATGGYTEAF

v_gene: TRBV5-1
abundance: -
j_gene: TRBJ1-5
d_gene: TRBD1
CDR3aa: ASSLEGTGNNQPQH

v_gene: TRBV24-1
abundance: -
j_gene: TRBJ2-2
d_gene: -
CDR3aa: ATQQNTGELF